The 13 T cell receptor beta chains in this list originate from one sample, sequenced in a study of T cells in Graves' hyperthyroidism and ophthalmopathy. RNA transcripts gave rise to amplified TCR beta CDR3 regions. The HTBI primer set served for first-round RT-PCR of the TCR CDR3. TCRdb used MiXCR to reprocess the multiplex PCR reads, holding one entry per CDR3 protein. The table lists 550,000 to 600,000 distinct CDR3 sequences, 46% of them singletons. Sequencing input: peripheral blood or thyroid tissue (not recorded which). These receptor sequences come from an adult woman with Graves' disease, either hyperthyroidism or ophthalmopathy (not recorded which).

In this sample, this clonotype turned up a few times. This sequence joins TRBV28 and TRBJ1-5; possibly TRBD1 for D (5 bases). The CDR3 has 14 residues. V lost 5 bases and J lost 8, with 16 bases in between. CDR1 is MDHEN and CDR2 is SYDVKM in the germline V gene. The CDR3 coding sequence is TGTGCCAGCAGTAAAAGGGGAGGGATCAAGCCCCAGCATTTT. Translation: CASSKRGGIKPQHF.

There are a few counts of this clonotype. The chain employs TRBV6-5 and TRBJ1-3; a possible D gene is TRBD1 (6 bases). CDR1 and CDR2 (germline): MNHEY, SVGAGI. CDR3 length equals 14 residues. With 4 bases removed from V and 2 bases from J, the gap between germline ends came to 9 bases. The CDR3 protein is CASSFTGPGNTIYF. Written as DNA, the CDR3 is TGTGCCAGCAGTTTCACAGGGCCTGGAAACACCATATATTTT.

The sample holds many counts of this clonotype. The J gene is TRBJ1-2, the V gene TRBV28, with D uncertain. Trimming removed 6 bases at V and 6 bases at J, with 11 bases between. Germline V CDR1 and CDR2: MDHEN, SYDVKM. This CDR3 contains 12 residues. The chain's CDR3 is CASSRNVNGYTF. As DNA, the CDR3 is TGTGCCAGCAGCAGAAACGTAAATGGCTACACCTTC.

On this clonotype: The junction and the germline gene differ at one end; a read error may be behind it. V and J are TRBV7-9 and TRBJ2-7, with a weak D call TRBD1 (5 bases). Germline V lookup: CDR1 SEHNR, CDR2 FQNEAQ (reference sequence). The length of the CDR3 is 14 residues. This CDR3 reads CASSQGLMGYEQYF. The CDR3, as DNA: TGCGCCAGCAGCCAGGGCCTTATGGGGTACGAGCAGTACTTC.

CDR3 nucleotides: TGTGCCACCAGCAGAGATCCCTCAGGGGATGAGCAGTTCTTC. Its translation is CATSRDPSGDEQFF. The chain employs TRBV15 and TRBJ2-1, with D perhaps matching TRBD1 (6 bases). Trimming left V 0 bases short and J 8 bases short, with 11 bases between. Germline CDR1 LNHNV, CDR2 YYDKDF (reference sequence). CDR3 length: 14 residues.

The chain employs TRBV2 and TRBJ2-7, with D possibly being TRBD2 (7 bases). The CDR3 length is 15 residues. Germline loops: CDR1 SNHLY, CDR2 FYNNEI. Between the trimmed V and J ends, which lost 7 bases and 3 bases, there was a span of 19 bases. The CDR3 protein is CASMGPGRGIYEQYF. The CDR3 coding sequence is TGTGCCAGCATGGGTCCAGGGAGGGGGATCTACGAGCAGTACTTC.

Many counts were recorded for this clonotype. The CDR3, as DNA: TGTGCCATCAGCCCCGGGGCTAGCGGGAGCGTAGACGAGCAGTACTTC. Its protein is CAISPGASGSVDEQYF. The chain has TRBV10-3 and TRBJ2-7; 10 bases agree with TRBD2. The V and J ends lost 6 bases and 5 bases, in that order; junction bases with no gene match: 13. Per the germline V gene, CDR1 is ENHRY and CDR2 is SYGVKD. The length of the CDR3 is 16 residues.

The CDR3 sequence: CASSSGQGRDYGYTF. CDR3 nucleotides: TGCGCCAGCAGCTCCGGACAGGGGAGAGACTATGGCTACACCTTC. V and J are TRBV5-1 and TRBJ1-2; 9 bases are shared with TRBD1. The ends lost 3 bases at V and 3 bases at J; junction bases unmatched: 6. The V gene's germline CDR1 is SGHRS and CDR2 YFSETQ. This CDR3 comprises 15 residues. Full variable domain (outside the CDR3, taken from reference TRBV5-1 and TRBJ1-2): KAGVTQTPRYLIKTRGQQVTLSCSPISGHRSVSWYQQTPGQGLQFLFEYFSETQRNKGNFPGRFSGRQFSNSRSEMNVSTLELGDSALYLCASSSGQGRDYGYTFGSGTRLTVV.

Only a few counts were recorded for this clonotype. The chain couples TRBV2 to TRBJ1-2, with D perhaps matching TRBD1 (5 bases). Trimming cost V 5 bases and J 7 bases, with 14 bases left between them. Germline V gene sequence: CDR1 SNHLY, CDR2 FYNNEI. This CDR3 has 13 residues. The CDR3 loop reads CASSSGTGGGYTF. CDR3 DNA sequence: TGTGCCAGCAGTAGCGGGACGGGCGGTGGCTACACCTTC.

CDR3 sequence (DNA): TGTGCCAGCAGTGTAGGCCTAGCGGGGGCGGGGGAGACCCAGTACTTC. Residues: CASSVGLAGAGETQYF. The rearrangement uses TRBV25-1 and TRBJ2-5; 10 bases fit TRBD2. Germline-derived CDR1 and CDR2 are MGHDK and SYGVNS. The CDR3 has 16 residues. J was trimmed by 5 bases and V by 4 bases; bases with no gene match: 10.

The genes are TRBV7-9 and TRBJ2-2; TRBD2 agrees at 7 bases. This CDR3 contains 15 residues. Losses at the gene ends were 6 bases for V and 11 bases for J; bases not matched to a gene: 15. The germline gives CDR1 SEHNR, CDR2 FQNEAQ (reference sequence). CDR3 protein: CASSDPNRPSGELFF. CDR3 nucleotides: TGTGCCAGCAGTGATCCCAACCGGCCTAGCGGCGAGCTGTTTTTT.

V gene TRBV29-1 combines with J gene TRBJ1-5; D may be TRBD1 (5 bases). The CDR3 extends over 13 amino acids. Germline values: CDR1 SQVTM, CDR2 ANQGSEA. V lost 6 bases and J lost 5, with 14 bases in between. The DNA for the CDR3 is TGCAGCGTATTATCAGGGTTCGATCAGCCCCAGCATTTT. Its translation is CSVLSGFDQPQHF.

In this sample, this clonotype turned up many times. The V call is TRBV2, the J call TRBJ1-4; 8 bases line up with TRBD1. Germline V lookup: CDR1 SNHLY, CDR2 FYNNEI. The CDR3 is 12 amino acids. With 6 bases clipped from V and 8 bases from J, the junction kept 2 bases outside the gene matches. The CDR3 sequence is CASRGTGEKLFF. As DNA, the CDR3 is TGTGCCAGCAGGGGGACAGGCGAAAAACTGTTTTTT.